This passage covers 24 T cell receptor beta chains from one sample sequenced in a study of cytomegalovirus exposure and HLA in healthy donors. This PCR relied on a set of 60 Vbeta primers and 13 Jbeta primers. Assay used: immunoSEQ multiplex PCR; TCRdb lists only in-frame clones, some missing. The table records under 150,000 clones, roughly 62% of them present only once. Sequenced sample: PBMCs. The source is a man aged 55 to 70 in good health and CMV-seronegative.

This clone was observed a few times. This CDR3 is CAWRGGFSYEQYF. The DNA of the CDR3 is TGTGCCTGGAGGGGCGGGTTTAGTTACGAGCAGTACTTC. J is TRBJ2-7 and V is TRBV30; perhaps TRBD2 as D (5 bases). The CDR3 contains 13 residues. Trimming left V 3 bases short and J 4 bases short, with 13 bases between. Germline CDR1 reads GTSNPN; CDR2 reads SVGIG (reference sequence). Looking up the rest from reference TRBV30 and TRBJ2-7 gives the full variable domain: SQTIHQWPATLVQPVGSPLSLECTVEGTSNPNLYWYRQAAGRGLQLLFYSVGIGQISSEVPQNLSASRPQDRQFILSSKKLLLSDSGFYLCAWRGGFSYEQYFGPGTRLTVT.

This sequence joins TRBV29-1 and TRBJ2-1; 8 bases align to TRBD2. CDR1 is SQVTM and CDR2 is ANQGSEA in the germline V gene. Germline trimming cut 7 bases from V and 5 bases from J; bases unmatched to any gene: 4. The CDR3 is made up of 12 amino acids. CDR3 loop: CSDWTSHNEQFF. Written as DNA, the CDR3 is TGCAGCGACTGGACTAGCCACAATGAGCAGTTCTTC.

This chain uses TRBV6-5 with TRBJ2-7; 8 bases match TRBD2. After removal of 2 bases from V and 2 bases from J, the junction contained 8 bases not matched to a gene. This CDR3 spans 16 amino acids. The germline gives CDR1 MNHEY, CDR2 SVGAGI. The CDR3 nucleotides read TGTGCCAGCAGTTACCGTCGACTAGCGTCCACCTACGAGCAGTACTTC. Encoded protein: CASSYRRLASTYEQYF.

The V and J genes are TRBV19 and TRBJ2-2; TRBD2 agrees at 7 bases. In germline, CDR1 is LNHDA, CDR2 SQIVND (reference sequence). The ends lost 2 bases at V and 4 bases at J; junction bases unmatched: 10. This CDR3 contains 17 residues. This CDR3 is CASSITGPSGTTGELFF. CDR3 in DNA: TGTGCCAGTAGTATAACGGGCCCTAGCGGAACCACCGGGGAGCTGTTTTTT.

This clone was counted a single time. The gene calls are TRBV29-1 and TRBJ1-2, with 8 bases aligning to TRBD1. The germline CDR1 and CDR2 sequences are SQVTM and ANQGSEA. There are 15 residues in the CDR3. Germline trimming cut 3 bases from V and 3 bases from J; bases unmatched to any gene: 9. This CDR3 is CSVDVSDRDDYGYTF. DNA of the CDR3: TGCAGCGTTGATGTTTCGGACAGGGATGACTATGGCTACACCTTC.

This rearrangement joins TRBV5-6 to TRBJ1-2; D remains unclear. From germline, CDR1 is SGHDT and CDR2 YYEEEE. CDR3 length: 15 residues. Trimming cost V 0 bases and J 4 bases, with 13 bases left between them. The CDR3 here is CASSLAAGAGYGYTF. The DNA for the CDR3 is TGTGCCAGCAGCTTGGCCGCGGGCGCGGGCTATGGCTACACCTTC.

This chain uses TRBV10-3 with TRBJ1-6, with TRBD1 as a possible D gene (5 bases). Trimming pared 3 bases from V and 8 bases from J, leaving 8 bases between. CDR1 is ENHRY, CDR2 SYGVKD, per germline. This CDR3 has 13 amino acids. The chain's CDR3 is CAISDGADSPLHF. As DNA, the CDR3 is TGTGCCATCAGTGATGGGGCGGATTCACCCCTCCACTTT.

Only one count was recorded for this clone. The chain employs TRBV27 and TRBJ2-7, with TRBD1 matching 12 bases. The V and J ends lost 5 bases and 6 bases, in that order; junction bases with no gene match: 5. The CDR3 covers 14 residues. Germline CDR1 MNHEY, CDR2 SMNVEV (reference sequence). The CDR3, as DNA: TGTGCCAGCAGTCCCGGGACAGGGGGCGGCGAGCAGTACTTC. Translated: CASSPGTGGGEQYF.

The chain uses TRBV27 and TRBJ2-6; TRBD1 is a possible D gene (5 bases). The CDR3 consists of 14 residues. CDR1 is MNHEY, CDR2 SMNVEV, per germline (reference sequence). Trimming removed 6 bases from V and 4 bases from J, with 10 bases in between. For the CDR3, the DNA is TGTGCCAGCAGCCGACAGTCCGGGGCCAACGTCCTGACTTTC. Translating gives CASSRQSGANVLTF.

The chain joins TRBV15 to TRBJ2-3, with 7 positions matching TRBD2. The CDR3 loop spans 16 amino acids. CDR1 LNHNV and CDR2 YYDKDF come from the germline V gene (reference sequence). Germline trimming cut 2 bases from V and 0 bases from J; bases unmatched to any gene: 5. The chain's CDR3 is CATSRSLAVSTDTQYF. Written as DNA, the CDR3 is TGTGCCACCAGCAGATCCCTAGCGGTGAGCACAGATACGCAGTATTTT.

The chain recombines TRBV29-1 with TRBJ1-1, with TRBD1 matching over 8 bases. CDR3 size: 16 residues. After removal of 3 bases from V and 1 base from J, the junction contained 10 bases not matched to a gene. Germline loops: CDR1 SQVTM, CDR2 ANQGSEA. The CDR3 bases are TGCAGCGTTGACGGACAGGGCGGAAGCCGGAACACTGAAGCTTTCTTT. Residues: CSVDGQGGSRNTEAFF.

The J gene is TRBJ1-3, the V gene TRBV7-9; D is undetermined. Germline-derived CDR1 and CDR2 are SEHNR and FQNEAQ (reference sequence). Deletions cut 3 bases from V and 0 bases from J, with 3 bases between. The CDR3 is 13 amino acids. In nucleotides, the CDR3 is TGTGCCAGCAGCTTGAGCTCTGGAAACACCATATATTTT. This gives the protein CASSLSSGNTIYF. Together with reference TRBV7-9 and TRBJ1-3, the CDR3 gives the full variable domain: DTGVSQNPRHKITKRGQNVTFRCDPISEHNRLYWYRQTLGQGPEFLTYFQNEAQLEKSRLLSDRFSAERPKGSFSTLEIQRTEQGDSAMYLCASSLSSGNTIYFGEGSWLTVV.

V and J are TRBV28 and TRBJ1-5; 8 bases are a match to TRBD1. Trimming took 3 bases from V and 2 from J; bases not matched to a gene: 6. CDR1 MDHEN and CDR2 SYDVKM come from the germline V gene. This CDR3 spans 16 amino acids. CDR3 residues: CASSFGPGQGNQPQHF. Here the CDR3 DNA reads TGTGCCAGCAGTTTCGGCCCGGGACAGGGCAATCAGCCCCAGCATTTT.

The chain combines TRBV30 with TRBJ2-7, with TRBD2 identical over 8 bases. J lost 6 bases, V lost 3 bases, and 7 bases had no gene match. CDR1 is GTSNPN, CDR2 SVGIG, per germline (reference sequence). CDR3 size: 13 residues. CDR3 loop: CAWRVERETEQYF. CDR3 DNA sequence: TGTGCCTGGAGAGTGGAGCGGGAGACCGAGCAGTACTTC.

This chain connects TRBV25-1 to TRBJ2-1; TRBD2 matches 7 bases. Per the germline V gene, CDR1 is MGHDK and CDR2 is SYGVNS. V shed 4 bases, J shed 7 bases, and the junction held 1 base outside the gene matches. This CDR3 has 12 residues. This chain's CDR3 is CASSASGNEQFF. The CDR3 coding sequence is TGTGCCAGCAGTGCTAGCGGAAATGAGCAGTTCTTC.

A word on this clone: The germline gene is not matched at one end of the junction; a read error may be the cause. This specimen includes other DNA sequences encoding the same CDR3. The genes are TRBV9 and TRBJ1-1; perhaps TRBD1 as D (5 bases). Per germline, CDR1 SGDLS and CDR2 YYNGEE. The CDR3 is 14 amino acids. The CDR3 DNA reads TGTGCCAGCAGCGTAGCGGGATCGGGGACTGAAGCTTTCTTC. It is translated as CASSVAGSGTEAFF.

This clone was detected only a few times. The chain combines TRBV28 with TRBJ1-1; tentative D call: TRBD1 (6 bases). Germline V gene lookup returns CDR1 MDHEN and CDR2 SYDVKM. V lost 10 bases and J lost 0, with 15 bases in between. The CDR3 consists of 14 residues. CDR3 nucleotides: TGTGCCACCATTCTACAGGGAATGAACACTGAAGCTTTCTTT. It yields the protein CATILQGMNTEAFF.

The chain is built from TRBV5-1 and TRBJ1-2; 7 positions agree with TRBD1. Germline assignment: CDR1 SGHRS and CDR2 YFSETQ. V gave up 0 bases and J gave up 8 bases; unmatched junction bases: 13. The CDR3 length is 16 residues. DNA for the CDR3: TGCGCCAGCAGCTTGGCATCCACAGGGGTCCCTCGGGGCTACACCTTC. Translation: CASSLASTGVPRGYTF. The full variable domain, with the rest looked up from reference TRBV5-1 and TRBJ1-2, is KAGVTQTPRYLIKTRGQQVTLSCSPISGHRSVSWYQQTPGQGLQFLFEYFSETQRNKGNFPGRFSGRQFSNSRSEMNVSTLELGDSALYLCASSLASTGVPRGYTFGSGTRLTVV.

This clone has a handful of counts. V and J are TRBV5-6 and TRBJ2-1, with a possible D match to TRBD2 (6 bases). V lost 5 bases, J lost 8 bases, and 20 bases lay in between. CDR1 and CDR2 (germline): SGHDT, YYEEEE. The CDR3 spans 15 residues. The DNA of the CDR3 is TGTGCCAGCAGTCCCGGGACTCCGGAGGGCCATGAGCAGTTCTTC. This codes for CASSPGTPEGHEQFF. The whole variable domain, filled in from reference TRBV5-6 and TRBJ2-1, reads DAGVTQSPTHLIKTRGQQVTLRCSPKSGHDTVSWYQQALGQGPQFIFQYYEEEERQRGNFPDRFSGHQFPNYSSELNVNALLLGDSALYLCASSPGTPEGHEQFFGPGTRLTVL.

The chain links TRBV27 to TRBJ1-1; D is unresolved. The CDR3 is 12 residues long. Trimming removed 6 bases from V and 5 bases from J, with 10 bases in between. Germline V lookup: CDR1 MNHEY, CDR2 SMNVEV (reference sequence). In DNA form, the CDR3 reads TGTGCCAGCAGCCCCGGGAGAACTGAAGCTTTCTTT. This codes for CASSPGRTEAFF.

This sequence joins TRBV4-3 and TRBJ1-5; a possible D gene is TRBD1 (6 bases). The CDR3 runs 15 residues. CDR1 and CDR2 (germline): LGHNA, YSLEER. Trimming shortened V by 0 bases and J by 6 bases, and 12 bases separated the two germline ends. The CDR3: CASSQEVIQGQPQHF. The CDR3 DNA reads as TGCGCCAGCAGCCAAGAGGTAATACAGGGTCAGCCCCAGCATTTT.

The rearrangement uses TRBV7-8 and TRBJ2-7; 8 nucleotides match TRBD1. The CDR3 contains 17 residues. Looked up from germline, CDR1 is SGHVS and CDR2 is FQNEAQ. V shed 1 base, J shed 0 bases, and the junction held 8 bases outside the gene matches. The CDR3 coding sequence is TGTGCCAGCAGCTTAGGGGTGGACAGGGACAGCTCCTACGAGCAGTACTTC. Its translation is CASSLGVDRDSSYEQYF.

This clone has a handful of counts. V is TRBV19 and J is TRBJ2-7; D gene ambiguous. The V gene's germline CDR1 is LNHDA and CDR2 SQIVND (reference sequence). The CDR3 covers 14 residues. Trimming took 3 bases from V and 0 from J, leaving 9 bases between them. The CDR3 bases are TGTGCCAGTAGTATCAACACGAACTCCTACGAGCAGTACTTC. It encodes CASSINTNSYEQYF.

The chain is built from TRBV2 and TRBJ2-5; 10 bases are shared with TRBD2. V was clipped by 1 base and J by 5 bases; unmatched bases: 10. CDR3 length: 17 residues. Germline V gene lookup returns CDR1 SNHLY and CDR2 FYNNEI. CDR3 nucleotides: TGTGCCAGCAGTGAAGAGCCAGCGGGAGGGCTCCAGGAGACCCAGTACTTC. As protein: CASSEEPAGGLQETQYF.